This entry lists 25 T cell receptor beta chains sequenced from one sample in a study of blood T cell repertoires in COVID-19. This table comes from immunoSEQ multiplex PCR, and its TCRdb copy is limited to in-frame clones, with some not included. The table shows 99,000 or so clones, with about three quarters occurring only once. The sample was peripheral blood. The receptors here all came from an older woman with acute or convalescent COVID-19.

CDR3 loop: CATSRDLPVRQETQYF. As DNA, the CDR3 is TGTGCCACCAGCAGAGATCTGCCAGTCAGACAAGAGACCCAGTACTTC. This sequence joins TRBV15 and TRBJ2-5; D is uncertain. Trimming stripped 0 bases from V and 2 bases from J, with 13 bases between. CDR1 is LNHNV, CDR2 YYDKDF, per germline (reference sequence). The CDR3 totals 16 residues. The complete variable domain, with remaining parts taken from reference TRBV15 and TRBJ2-5, reads DAMVIQNPRYQVTQFGKPVTLSCSQTLNHNVMYWYQQKSSQAPKLLFHYYDKDFNNEADTPDNFQSRRPNTSFCFLDIRSPGLGDTAMYLCATSRDLPVRQETQYFGPGTRLLVL.

The V call is TRBV27, the J call TRBJ1-6; 7 bases agree with TRBD1. CDR1 and CDR2 (germline): MNHEY, SMNVEV (reference sequence). The CDR3 sequence is 16 residues long. With 5 bases clipped from V and 5 bases from J, the junction kept 9 bases outside the gene matches. CDR3 in amino acids: CASSQGQALHNSPLHF. The CDR3 region has the DNA TGTGCCAGCAGTCAAGGACAGGCCCTACATAATTCACCCCTCCACTTT.

V usage is TRBV6-1 and J usage is TRBJ2-7; D is possibly TRBD2 (5 bases). V gave up 0 bases and J gave up 3 bases, with 12 bases separating them. This CDR3 comprises 15 residues. Germline V lookup: CDR1 MNHNS, CDR2 SASEGT. CDR3 DNA: TGTGCCAGCAGTGAAGCCTGGACTGCGGGCTACGAGCAGTACTTC. This encodes CASSEAWTAGYEQYF.

This sequence joins TRBV4-1 and TRBJ2-7, with a weak D call TRBD2 (5 bases). The CDR3 spans 15 residues. Deletions cut 0 bases from V and 4 bases from J, with 13 bases between. The germline gives CDR1 MGHRA, CDR2 YSYEKL. The CDR3 sequence is CASSQEWVGGYEQYF. The CDR3 DNA follows: TGCGCCAGCAGCCAAGAGTGGGTGGGCGGGTACGAGCAGTACTTC.

V and J are TRBV9 and TRBJ2-1, with TRBD2 matching 9 bases. Germline-derived CDR1 and CDR2 are SGDLS and YYNGEE. The V gene end was trimmed by 0 bases and the J gene end by 3 bases; junction bases not matched to a gene: 4. The CDR3 sequence is 16 residues long. CDR3 nucleotides: TGTGCCAGCAGCGTAGTGGAGCGGGGGGTCTACAATGAGCAGTTCTTC. Translating gives CASSVVERGVYNEQFF.

The chain is built from TRBV19 and TRBJ2-2; TRBD1 agrees at 10 bases. This CDR3 is built from 15 residues. Losses at the gene ends were 4 bases for V and 6 bases for J; bases not matched to a gene: 5. Germline CDR1 and CDR2: LNHDA and SQIVND (reference sequence). CDR3 sequence: CASSTAGTGAGELFF. CDR3 DNA: TGTGCCAGTAGTACCGCCGGGACAGGGGCCGGGGAGCTGTTTTTT.

This clone was recorded a few times. The V and J genes are TRBV7-9 and TRBJ1-1, with 7 bases aligning to TRBD1. After removal of 5 bases from V and 4 bases from J, the junction contained 10 bases not matched to a gene. The CDR3 has 15 residues. Germline values: CDR1 SEHNR, CDR2 FQNEAQ (reference sequence). CDR3 region: CASSRGGAGGTEAFF. The CDR3 bases are TGTGCCAGCAGCCGAGGGGGCGCGGGGGGCACTGAAGCTTTCTTT.

This clone was recorded a few times. The rearrangement uses TRBV6-5 and TRBJ1-2; 9 bases match TRBD1. Germline assignment: CDR1 MNHEY and CDR2 SVGAGI. Trimming cost V 1 base and J 5 bases; bases outside gene matches: 5. The CDR3 consists of 15 residues. CDR3 DNA: TGTGCCAGCAGTTACTTGACAGGGGGTGCATATGGCTACACCTTC. The encoded protein is CASSYLTGGAYGYTF.

The chain is built from TRBV18 and TRBJ1-5, with TRBD1 as a possible D gene (5 bases). The germline V gene has CDR1 KGHSH and CDR2 LQKENI. The CDR3 consists of 15 residues. The V end was cut by 6 bases, the J end by 1 base, with 13 bases between. CDR3 loop: CASSPRGVSNQPQHF. The CDR3 nucleotides read TGTGCCAGCTCCCCCCGGGGGGTCAGCAATCAGCCCCAGCATTTT.

The chain couples TRBV28 to TRBJ1-3; 10 nucleotides align to TRBD1. Losses at the gene ends were 5 bases for V and 0 bases for J; bases not matched to a gene: 10. This CDR3 is 18 amino acids long. From germline, CDR1 is MDHEN and CDR2 SYDVKM. The CDR3 sequence is CASSPSGQGHDSGNTIYF. CDR3 DNA: TGTGCCAGCAGTCCCTCGGGACAGGGGCACGACTCTGGAAACACCATATATTTT.

The chain uses TRBV4-1 and TRBJ2-6; the D is unclear. This CDR3 spans 15 amino acids. Germline CDR1 is MGHRA and CDR2 is YSYEKL. V lost 4 bases and J lost 3, with 10 bases in between. CDR3 protein: CASSLGSVGANVLTF. The CDR3 DNA reads as TGCGCCAGCAGCCTCGGGTCGGTTGGGGCCAACGTCCTGACTTTC.

This sequence joins TRBV10-3 and TRBJ2-1; unclear D gene. Germline CDR1 and CDR2: ENHRY and SYGVKD. V shed 6 bases and J shed 1 base, with 10 bases lying between them. The CDR3 has 14 residues. The chain's CDR3 is CAISGEVSYNEQFF. For the CDR3, the DNA is TGTGCCATCAGCGGAGAGGTATCCTACAATGAGCAGTTCTTC.

A few counts support this clone. This rearrangement joins TRBV19 to TRBJ2-3; TRBD2 might be the D (6 bases). CDR3 length: 15 residues. Per the germline V gene, CDR1 is LNHDA and CDR2 is SQIVND (reference sequence). The ends were cut back, 4 bases at V and 4 bases at J, with 15 bases in the middle. The CDR3 DNA sequence: TGTGCCAGTAGTACGGGGGATACTGGTGCAGATACGCAGTATTTT. Its translation: CASSTGDTGADTQYF.

V usage is TRBV7-2 and J usage is TRBJ2-3; D uncertain. Deletions cut 2 bases from V and 3 bases from J, with 6 bases between. The CDR3 has 13 residues. Per germline, CDR1 SGHTA and CDR2 FQGNSA. Written as DNA, the CDR3 is TGTGCCAGCAGCTTAAGGAGAACAGATACGCAGTATTTT. Its protein is CASSLRRTDTQYF.

This clone was seen a few times. The CDR3 loop is CASSLGPRAMVQPQHF. The CDR3 DNA reads TGTGCCAGCAGCTTAGGCCCCCGCGCAATGGTGCAGCCCCAGCATTTT. The chain carries TRBV7-6 and TRBJ1-5, with D hard to call. The CDR3 has 16 residues. Trimming cost V 1 base and J 7 bases, with 17 bases left between them. CDR1 and CDR2 (germline): SGHVS, FNYEAQ.

The rearrangement joins TRBV27 to TRBJ2-3, with a tentative D call TRBD2 (6 bases). CDR1 and CDR2 from the germline V gene are MNHEY and SMNVEV (reference sequence). The CDR3 length is 15 residues. V shed 3 bases and J shed 0 bases, with 10 bases lying between them. The DNA for the CDR3 is TGTGCCAGCAGTTTTTTTCGGGGGAGCACAGATACGCAGTATTTT. Translating it yields CASSFFRGSTDTQYF.

V usage is TRBV10-3 and J usage is TRBJ1-1; a possible D gene is TRBD1 (5 bases). The germline gives CDR1 ENHRY, CDR2 SYGVKD. The CDR3 is 14 amino acids. The V end was cut by 2 bases, the J end by 5 bases, with 12 bases between. The CDR3 reads CAISELGGETEAFF. CDR3 in DNA: TGTGCCATCAGTGAGCTCGGGGGGGAGACTGAAGCTTTCTTT.

The rearrangement links TRBV15 to TRBJ1-5; 9 bases fit TRBD1. Germline V gene data show CDR1 as LNHNV and CDR2 as YYDKDF (reference sequence). CDR3 length equals 18 residues. V dropped 0 bases and J dropped 0; count of bases not matched to a gene: 6. CDR3 sequence: CATSRDRRTGVSNQPQHF. CDR3 DNA sequence: TGTGCCACCAGCAGAGATCGAAGGACAGGGGTTAGCAATCAGCCCCAGCATTTT.

This chain joins TRBV25-1 and TRBJ1-5, with D hard to call. V was cut by 1 base and J by 2 bases, with 12 bases left in between. Germline loops: CDR1 MGHDK, CDR2 SYGVNS. The CDR3 sequence is 16 residues long. CDR3 loop: CASSESGVSGNQPQHF. DNA of the CDR3: TGTGCCAGCAGTGAATCCGGGGTTAGCGGCAATCAGCCCCAGCATTTT. The variable domain in full, with the rest retrieved from reference TRBV25-1 and TRBJ1-5, is EADIYQTPRYLVIGTGKKITLECSQTMGHDKMYWYQQDPGMELHLIHYSYGVNSTEKGDLSSESTVSRIRTEHFPLTLESARPSHTSQYLCASSESGVSGNQPQHFGDGTRLSIL.

This clone was observed a handful of times. The chain links TRBV28 to TRBJ2-7; 7 positions agree with TRBD1. The CDR3 length is 18 residues. V lost 4 bases, J lost 3 bases, and 18 bases stayed unmatched. The germline gives CDR1 MDHEN, CDR2 SYDVKM. The CDR3 DNA is TGTGCCAGCAGTTCCGCCCTTCGGGACAGAGGGAGTGGCTACGAGCAGTACTTC. This sequence encodes CASSSALRDRGSGYEQYF.

This clone was detected once. The CDR3 protein is CAWSSNQAGYYEQYF. In nucleotides, the CDR3 is TGTGCCTGGTCTTCCAACCAAGCGGGGTACTACGAGCAGTACTTC. The gene calls are TRBV30 and TRBJ2-7; 7 bases align to TRBD2. CDR1 is GTSNPN and CDR2 is SVGIG in the germline V gene (reference sequence). The trim removed 5 bases at V and 3 bases at J, leaving 13 bases unmatched. The CDR3 totals 15 residues.

In its sample, this clone was seen many times. This chain joins TRBV9 and TRBJ2-3; TRBD2 might be the D (5 bases). CDR3 size: 13 residues. The germline V gene has CDR1 SGDLS and CDR2 YYNGEE. V was trimmed by 0 bases and J by 9 bases, leaving 11 bases between them. DNA of the CDR3: TGTGCCAGCAGCGTAGATGCGGGCCGGACGCAGTATTTT. Amino acid sequence: CASSVDAGRTQYF. The full variable domain, completed using reference TRBV9 and TRBJ2-3, is DSGVTQTPKHLITATGQRVTLRCSPRSGDLSVYWYQQSLDQGLQFLIQYYNGEERAKGNILERFSAQQFPDLHSELNLSSLELGDSALYFCASSVDAGRTQYFGPGTRLTVL.

The gene calls are TRBV7-9 and TRBJ1-5; 9 bases map to TRBD1. Trimming removed 5 bases from V and 2 bases from J; junction bases left unmatched: 13. Germline values: CDR1 SEHNR, CDR2 FQNEAQ (reference sequence). The CDR3 spans 18 residues. CDR3 DNA sequence: TGTGCCAGCAGCCTCAACGGGGGGGACAGGGAAGGCAATCAGCCCCAGCATTTT. Protein product: CASSLNGGDREGNQPQHF.

The V gene is TRBV5-1, the J gene TRBJ2-1; D possibly corresponds to TRBD2 (6 bases). V was shortened by 1 base and J by 10 bases, with 21 bases between the two germline ends. CDR1 is SGHRS, CDR2 YFSETQ, per germline. The CDR3 has 16 amino acids. CDR3 amino acids: CASSLTTGVPTSEQFF. The DNA for the CDR3 is TGCGCCAGCAGCTTGACCACGGGAGTTCCAACCAGCGAGCAGTTCTTC.

This rearrangement joins TRBV5-4 to TRBJ1-4; weak D call: TRBD1 (6 bases). The CDR3 length is 15 residues. Germline CDR1 is SGHNT and CDR2 is YYREEE (reference sequence). The germline V and J ends were trimmed by 5 bases and 0 bases, with 11 bases remaining between them. The CDR3 protein is CASSPGVATNEKLFF. CDR3 nucleotide sequence: TGTGCCAGCAGTCCAGGGGTTGCAACTAATGAAAAACTGTTTTTT.